These 24 T cell receptor beta chains came from one sample sequenced in a study of cytomegalovirus exposure and HLA in healthy donors. This PCR relied on a set of 60 Vbeta primers and 13 Jbeta primers. The protocol was immunoSEQ multiplex PCR, while the TCRdb copy is restricted to in-frame clones and leaves out a portion. The sample records under 200,000 clones, 79% being singletons. Sequenced: PBMCs. These receptors came from a man aged 35 to 55 in good health and CMV-seronegative.

This chain links TRBV7-9 with TRBJ2-7; 9 bases align to TRBD2. Trimming took 5 bases from V and 4 from J; bases not matched to a gene: 9. The CDR3 covers 15 residues. CDR1 is SEHNR and CDR2 is FQNEAQ in the germline V gene (reference sequence). CDR3 in DNA: TGTGCCAGCAGCCCGACTAGCGGATCCTCATACGAGCAGTACTTC. Its translation is CASSPTSGSSYEQYF. Full variable domain (remainder filled in from reference TRBV7-9 and TRBJ2-7): DTGVSQNPRHKITKRGQNVTFRCDPISEHNRLYWYRQTLGQGPEFLTYFQNEAQLEKSRLLSDRFSAERPKGSFSTLEIQRTEQGDSAMYLCASSPTSGSSYEQYFGPGTRLTVT.

The V call is TRBV7-6, the J call TRBJ2-1; 12 bases are shared with TRBD2. CDR3 length: 15 residues. The junction had 2 bases not matched to a gene; V was cut back by 4 bases and J by 4 bases. CDR1 SGHVS and CDR2 FNYEAQ come from the germline V gene. CDR3 region: CASSSGLAGYNEQFF. CDR3 sequence (DNA): TGTGCCAGCAGCTCTGGACTAGCGGGATACAATGAGCAGTTCTTC. The whole variable domain, filled in from reference TRBV7-6 and TRBJ2-1, reads GAGVSQSPRYKVTKRGQDVALRCDPISGHVSLYWYRQALGQGPEFLTYFNYEAQQDKSGLPNDRFSAERPEGSISTLTIQRTEQRDSAMYRCASSSGLAGYNEQFFGPGTRLTVL.

A remark on this clone: This CDR3 is also generated by other DNA sequences in the sample. This chain links TRBV6-1 with TRBJ1-2; D remains unclear. Germline lookup yields CDR1 MNHNS and CDR2 SASEGT. The CDR3 is 11 residues long. V lost 6 bases to trimming and J lost 3 bases, with 5 bases between them. In nucleotides, the CDR3 is TGTGCCAGCAGGGGCGACTATGGCTACACCTTC. Translating it yields CASRGDYGYTF.

The V gene is TRBV5-4, the J gene TRBJ2-1; D might be TRBD1 (6 bases). The CDR3 has 16 amino acids. The germline V gene encodes CDR1 SGHNT and CDR2 YYREEE (reference sequence). V shed 1 base and J shed 8 bases, with 19 bases lying between them. The CDR3 sequence: CASSLPGHPTVDEQFF. CDR3 nucleotide sequence: TGTGCCAGCAGCTTGCCGGGACACCCTACGGTCGATGAGCAGTTCTTC.

In this sample, this clone turned up once. The chain has TRBV6-4 and TRBJ1-1; no clear D gene. The germline V gene has CDR1 MRHNA and CDR2 SNTAGT. V lost 5 bases to trimming and J lost 5 bases, with 12 bases between them. This CDR3 has 13 residues. The CDR3 region is CASSRTVLTEAFF. CDR3 bases: TGTGCCAGCAGTCGAACAGTCCTGACTGAAGCTTTCTTT.

V gene TRBV28 combines with J gene TRBJ2-7; 7 bases map to TRBD1. V lost 5 bases and J lost 1; bases outside the gene matches: 5. From germline, CDR1 is MDHEN and CDR2 SYDVKM. The CDR3 has 14 residues. In DNA, the CDR3 is TGTGCCAGCAGTATAAGACAGGGATCCTACGAGCAGTACTTC. It encodes CASSIRQGSYEQYF. Variable domain in full (rest from reference TRBV28 and TRBJ2-7): DVKVTQSSRYLVKRTGEKVFLECVQDMDHENMFWYRQDPGLGLRLIYFSYDVKMKEKGDIPEGYSVSREKKERFSLILESASTNQTSMYLCASSIRQGSYEQYFGPGTRLTVT.

The chain joins TRBV5-1 to TRBJ1-4; D may be TRBD1 (5 bases). The germline V gene encodes CDR1 SGHRS and CDR2 YFSETQ. This CDR3 comprises 21 residues. Trimming removed 0 bases at V and 0 bases at J, with 24 bases between. This CDR3 reads CASSLAPSGAGSLSTNEKLFF. DNA of the CDR3: TGCGCCAGCAGCTTGGCCCCTTCTGGGGCAGGAAGTCTGTCAACTAATGAAAAACTGTTTTTT.

The genes are TRBV4-2 and TRBJ2-5; maybe TRBD2 (5 bases). The assigned J gene may be wrong: the sequence end matches TRBJ2-7 better. Germline values: CDR1 LGHNA, CDR2 YNFKEQ. The CDR3 is 14 residues long. For the CDR3, the DNA is TGTGCCAGCAGCCAAGAAGAGGGATCCTACGAGCAGTACTTC. Translated, it gives CASSQEEGSYEQYF.

The V call is TRBV18, the J call TRBJ1-4; D is unresolved. CDR1 and CDR2 (germline): KGHSH, LQKENI. Trimming stripped 2 bases from V and 7 bases from J, with 20 bases between. The CDR3 is made up of 17 amino acids. CDR3: CASSPLGRMNLGEKLFF. The CDR3, as DNA: TGTGCCAGCTCACCATTGGGGAGGATGAATCTTGGTGAAAAACTGTTTTTT.

The chain combines TRBV29-1 with TRBJ2-7; perhaps TRBD1 as D (6 bases). V lost 6 bases, J lost 0 bases, and 12 bases lay in between. The CDR3 runs 13 residues. The V gene's germline CDR1 is SQVTM and CDR2 ANQGSEA. CDR3 coding DNA: TGCAGCGTGACGGACAGCAACTCCTACGAGCAGTACTTC. It is translated as CSVTDSNSYEQYF.

This rearrangement joins TRBV5-6 to TRBJ2-5; TRBD2 is a possible D gene (5 bases). The CDR3 is 14 residues long. Looked up from germline, CDR1 is SGHDT and CDR2 is YYEEEE. The ends were cut back, 2 bases at V and 4 bases at J, with 12 bases in the middle. The CDR3 region is CASSLSGMIETQYF. The CDR3 DNA is TGTGCCAGCAGCTTATCCGGGATGATAGAGACCCAGTACTTC. The entire variable domain, with the rest obtained from reference TRBV5-6 and TRBJ2-5, is as follows: DAGVTQSPTHLIKTRGQQVTLRCSPKSGHDTVSWYQQALGQGPQFIFQYYEEEERQRGNFPDRFSGHQFPNYSSELNVNALLLGDSALYLCASSLSGMIETQYFGPGTRLLVL.

The chain has TRBV5-1 and TRBJ2-1; maybe TRBD2 (6 bases). Germline assignment: CDR1 SGHRS and CDR2 YFSETQ. This CDR3 comprises 13 residues. Trimming cost V 2 bases and J 7 bases, with 10 bases left between them. The CDR3 DNA reads as TGCGCCAGCAGCTTCGGGGGTGTGAATGAGCAGTTCTTC. Encoded protein: CASSFGGVNEQFF.

This clone was counted a single time. The V call is TRBV27, the J call TRBJ2-7; 7 bases are shared with TRBD1. CDR1 and CDR2 from the germline V gene are MNHEY and SMNVEV (reference sequence). Germline trimming cut 7 bases from V and 5 bases from J; bases unmatched to any gene: 8. The CDR3 extends over 13 amino acids. Written as DNA, the CDR3 is TGTGCCAGCAAAGTAGGGGGCACCCACGAGCAGTACTTC. The encoded protein is CASKVGGTHEQYF.

V is TRBV19 and J is TRBJ1-5, with 8 bases lining up with TRBD1. Per germline, CDR1 LNHDA and CDR2 SQIVND (reference sequence). The CDR3 is made up of 17 amino acids. V dropped 6 bases and J dropped 0; count of bases not matched to a gene: 10. CDR3 in amino acids: CASRGTGGGYSNQPQHF. The CDR3 bases are TGTGCCAGTAGGGGTACAGGGGGGGGTTATAGCAATCAGCCCCAGCATTTT.

This chain uses TRBV2 with TRBJ2-5; maybe TRBD2 (6 bases). The CDR3 is 16 residues long. CDR1 SNHLY and CDR2 FYNNEI come from the germline V gene. V lost 2 bases to trimming and J lost 5 bases, with 18 bases between them. The CDR3 loop reads CASSEFLAEGVETQYF. The CDR3 nucleotides are TGTGCCAGCAGTGAATTCTTAGCGGAAGGAGTGGAGACCCAGTACTTC.

This clone was picked up one time. The chain couples TRBV13 to TRBJ2-5; 7 bases align to TRBD2. The germline V gene has CDR1 PRHDT and CDR2 FYEKMQ (reference sequence). V lost 1 base, J lost 4 bases, and 6 bases stayed unmatched. The CDR3 is 15 amino acids. CDR3: CASSLALREGETQYF. The CDR3 DNA reads as TGTGCCAGCAGCTTAGCCCTCAGGGAGGGAGAGACCCAGTACTTC.

There are a few counts of this clone. The CDR3 DNA reads as TGTGCCAGCACCCGACTCTCGGGGACCGGGGAGCTGTTTTTT. Its translation is CASTRLSGTGELFF. The chain links TRBV5-6 to TRBJ2-2; possible D gene TRBD2, 5 bases. CDR3 length: 14 amino acids. The germline V gene has CDR1 SGHDT and CDR2 YYEEEE. With 6 bases removed from V and 5 bases from J, the gap between germline ends came to 14 bases.

V is TRBV4-2 and J is TRBJ2-2; 8 bases are a match to TRBD2. The CDR3 covers 16 residues. J gave up 6 bases and V 0 bases, and 6 bases lay outside the gene matches. Germline V gives CDR1 LGHNA, CDR2 YNFKEQ. DNA of the CDR3: TGTGCCAGCAGCCAAGATCCGCTAGCGGGCGCCGGGGAGCTGTTTTTT. Protein sequence: CASSQDPLAGAGELFF.

The chain is built from TRBV2 and TRBJ2-1; 7 positions agree with TRBD2. J was trimmed by 10 bases and V by 5 bases; bases with no gene match: 8. This CDR3 is 13 amino acids long. Germline values: CDR1 SNHLY, CDR2 FYNNEI. In DNA, the CDR3 is TGTGCCAGCAGTACCCAGGGACTACCAGAGCAGTTCTTC. It encodes CASSTQGLPEQFF.

The CDR3 is CSVGVGGNYEQYF. The CDR3 DNA sequence: TGCAGCGTTGGTGTAGGGGGCAATTACGAGCAGTACTTC. The genes are TRBV29-1 and TRBJ2-7, with TRBD1 matching 7 bases. The CDR3 is 13 amino acids. Germline CDR1 is SQVTM and CDR2 is ANQGSEA. V lost 4 bases to trimming and J lost 4 bases; unmatched junction nucleotides: 7.

This clone was observed a few times. This chain uses TRBV11-2 with TRBJ2-7, with a tentative D call TRBD2 (6 bases). V was cut by 1 base and J by 5 bases, with 12 bases left in between. The CDR3 contains 14 residues. Germline CDR1 is SGHAT and CDR2 is FQNNGV. The CDR3 nucleotides are TGTGCCAGCAGCTTAGGACTAGGGTCGGACGAGCAGTACTTC. The encoded protein is CASSLGLGSDEQYF.

The chain has TRBV29-1 and TRBJ2-5; TRBD1 might be the D (6 bases). Per germline, CDR1 SQVTM and CDR2 ANQGSEA. The germline V and J ends were trimmed by 4 bases and 2 bases, with 8 bases remaining between them. CDR3 length: 12 residues. The CDR3 sequence: CSVAGQQETQYF. The CDR3 region has the DNA TGCAGCGTTGCTGGACAGCAAGAGACCCAGTACTTC.

V gene TRBV6-5 combines with J gene TRBJ1-4; D remains ambiguous. Germline values: CDR1 MNHEY, CDR2 SVGAGI. The CDR3 spans 16 residues. Trimming left V 3 bases short and J 2 bases short, with 13 bases between. The DNA of the CDR3 is TGTGCCAGCAGTTATTGGGCGCCGGGGACTAATGAAAAACTGTTTTTT. The encoded protein is CASSYWAPGTNEKLFF.

A remark on this clone: The germline gene is not matched at one end of the junction; a read error may be the cause. This chain connects TRBV6-1 to TRBJ1-2, with D unresolved. The CDR3 is made up of 12 amino acids. CDR1 and CDR2 from the germline V gene are MNHNS and SASEGT. The CDR3 DNA follows: TGTGCCAGCAGGGAAGTAAATAGTGGCTACACCTTC. It is translated as CASREVNSGYTF.